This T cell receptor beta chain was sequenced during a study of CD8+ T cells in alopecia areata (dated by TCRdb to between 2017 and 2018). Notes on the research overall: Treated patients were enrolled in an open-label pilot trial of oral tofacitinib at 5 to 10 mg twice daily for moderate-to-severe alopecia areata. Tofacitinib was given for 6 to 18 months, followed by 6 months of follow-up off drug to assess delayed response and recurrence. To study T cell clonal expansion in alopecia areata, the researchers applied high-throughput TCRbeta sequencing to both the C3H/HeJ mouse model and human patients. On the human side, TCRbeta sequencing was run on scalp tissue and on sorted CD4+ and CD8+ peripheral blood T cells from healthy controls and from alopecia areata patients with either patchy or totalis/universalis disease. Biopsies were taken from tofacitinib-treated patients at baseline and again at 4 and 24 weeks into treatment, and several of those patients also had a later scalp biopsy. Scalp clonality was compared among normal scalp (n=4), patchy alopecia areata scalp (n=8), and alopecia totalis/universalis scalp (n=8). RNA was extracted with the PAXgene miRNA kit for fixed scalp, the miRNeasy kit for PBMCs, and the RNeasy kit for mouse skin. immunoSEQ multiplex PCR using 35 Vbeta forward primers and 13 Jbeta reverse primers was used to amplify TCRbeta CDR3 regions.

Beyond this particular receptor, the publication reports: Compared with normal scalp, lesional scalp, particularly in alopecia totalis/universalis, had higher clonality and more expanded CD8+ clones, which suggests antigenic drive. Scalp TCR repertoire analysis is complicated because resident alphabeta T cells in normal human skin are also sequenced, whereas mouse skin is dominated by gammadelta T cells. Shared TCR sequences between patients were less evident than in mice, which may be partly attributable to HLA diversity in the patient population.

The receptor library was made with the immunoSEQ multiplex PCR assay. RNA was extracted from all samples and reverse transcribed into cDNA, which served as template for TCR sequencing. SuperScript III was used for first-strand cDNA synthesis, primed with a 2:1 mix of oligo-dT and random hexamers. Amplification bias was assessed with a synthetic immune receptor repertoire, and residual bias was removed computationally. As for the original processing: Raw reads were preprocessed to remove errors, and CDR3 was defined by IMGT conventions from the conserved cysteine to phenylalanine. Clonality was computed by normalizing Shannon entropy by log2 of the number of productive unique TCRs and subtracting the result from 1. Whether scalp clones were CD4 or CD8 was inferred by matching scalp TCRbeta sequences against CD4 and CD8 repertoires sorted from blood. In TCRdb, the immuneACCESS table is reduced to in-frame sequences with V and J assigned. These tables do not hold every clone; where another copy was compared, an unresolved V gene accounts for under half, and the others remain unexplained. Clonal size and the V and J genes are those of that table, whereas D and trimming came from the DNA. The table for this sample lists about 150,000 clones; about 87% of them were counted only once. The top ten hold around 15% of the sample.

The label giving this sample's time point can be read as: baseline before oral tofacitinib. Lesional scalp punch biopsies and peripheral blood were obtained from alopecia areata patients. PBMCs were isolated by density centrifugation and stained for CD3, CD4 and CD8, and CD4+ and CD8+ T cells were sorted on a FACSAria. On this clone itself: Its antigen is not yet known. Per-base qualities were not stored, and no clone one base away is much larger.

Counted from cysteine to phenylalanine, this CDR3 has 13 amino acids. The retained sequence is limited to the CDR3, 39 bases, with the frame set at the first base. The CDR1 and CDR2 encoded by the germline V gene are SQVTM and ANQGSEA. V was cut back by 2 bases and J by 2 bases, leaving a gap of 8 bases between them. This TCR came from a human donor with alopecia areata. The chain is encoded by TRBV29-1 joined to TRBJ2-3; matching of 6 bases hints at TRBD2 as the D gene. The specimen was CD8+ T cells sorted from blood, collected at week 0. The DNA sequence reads TGCAGCGTTGAATCGGGGGTCACAGATACGCAGTATTTT. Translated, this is CSVESGVTDTQYF.